This T cell receptor (beta chain) was found in a study of Ad26.COV2.S vaccination and SARS-CoV-2 variants. The overall study: COV1001, an Ad26.COV2.S trial, supplied this vaccine-arm donor. Participants got Ad26.COV2.S intramuscularly, once or twice 56 days apart. The study, taken as a whole, reports: The breadth of spike-specific CD8+ and CD4+ T cell responses after vaccination was reportedly substantial.

The treatment is: roughly 19 received Ad26.COV2.S at low or high dose, single or two shots; 5 received placebo; per-sample allocation not given. The investigators took samples on day 63 after the first vaccine or placebo injection. Details on this clone: Its antigen is undetermined.

The protocol was immunoSEQ multiplex PCR, while the TCRdb copy is restricted to in-frame clones and leaves out a portion. The sample contains 350,000 to 600,000 clones, 89% of which appear only once. Losses at the gene ends were 3 bases for V and 4 bases for J; bases not matched to a gene: 6. The CDR3 is 14 amino acids. The germline gives CDR1 SGHDT, CDR2 YYEEEE. The source is a person between 18 and 59 years old who received the Ad26.COV2.S COVID-19 vaccine or a placebo. The sequences come from peripheral blood, collected in a trial of Ad26.COV2.S vaccine versus placebo. The rearrangement links TRBV5-6 to TRBJ1-2; 7 bases fit TRBD1. The CDR3 coding sequence is TGTGCCAGCAGCTCACCAGACAGGGTCTATGGCTACACCTTC. Its protein is CASSSPDRVYGYTF.